Given below is one T cell receptor (beta chain) in context. Which antigen it targets is not known. No quality values exist for individual bases; no much larger clone is one base distant. This record comes from a study of blood T cell repertoires in COVID-19 (TCRdb year 2020). Study-wide context: Samples from collaborators originated in the United States, Italy and Spain and spanned both the acute and convalescent phases of COVID-19. Where available, HLA class I and class II types were obtained from metadata supplied by the sample provider rather than from assay-based typing. Deeply sampled blood TCRbeta repertoires from subjects exposed to, actively infected with, or recovered from COVID-19 were included in the dataset. The prospective study material was composed of cDNA or gDNA derived from T cells, B-cell-depleted T cells, or PBMCs. Sample metadata almost always included a de-identified subject ID, COVID-19 status, age in years and sex. The repertoires were released in a freely available public database intended as a resource for research on the immune response to SARS-CoV-2. Samples were obtained from the ongoing ImmuneRACE study (first 160 participants) and from over 1,000 subjects provided by 6 global collaborators.

TCRbeta CDR3 regions were amplified from genomic DNA by means of the immunoSEQ Assay, a bias-controlled multiplex PCR. The study's processing was this. Nucleated cell counts per sample were estimated from amplification of reference gene primers within the assay. To quantify the absolute abundance of each unique TCRbeta CDR3 rearrangement, sequence reads were collapsed and filtered. For each sample, productive Simpson clonality was calculated as the square root of Simpson's diversity index across productive rearrangements. TCRdb retrieved this table from immuneACCESS and kept in-frame rearrangements only. Not all clones are present; in checked studies, unresolved V genes account for under half, and no reason is known for the remainder. Clonal size and the V and J genes are those of that table, whereas D and trimming came from the DNA. Across this sample there are some 180,000 clones, with 75% to 90% seen only once. Of the sample, 5% to 8% falls within the top ten clones.

Per the germline V gene (reference sequence), LGHDT is the CDR1 and YNNKEL is the CDR2. Including the terminal cysteine and phenylalanine, the CDR3 comprises 12 residues. The kept DNA is CDR3 alone, 36 bases in frame from the first base. V is shortened by 5 bases, J by 6 bases, and the region joining them spans 11 bases. Broader findings and caveats from the paper: The amount of clinical and demographic metadata varied by source and participant and was provided uncurated.

Participants in the prospective study were enrolled through a virtual design, were aged about 18 to 90 years, and lived in roughly 25 United States geographic areas. Cohort assignment in the prospective study relied on participant-reported clinical history from a screening survey and a study questionnaire. ImmuneRACE Cohort 3 recovered participants were defined by two consecutive negative NP/OP PCR tests, healthcare professional clearance, or symptom resolution. In the prospective study, mobile phlebotomists collected whole blood, serum and a nasopharyngeal or oropharyngeal swab from each participant. Prospective study participants could optionally give additional blood draws and questionnaires over an approximately two-month period. Before DNA extraction, blood samples from the prospective study were shipped at room temperature or frozen.

What was sequenced was PBMCs or T cells enriched from blood (not recorded which). This clonotype was sampled from a man in his forties who had recovered from COVID-19. Recombination joined TRBV3-1 (or the pseudogene TRBV3-2) with TRBJ2-7, with a tentative D gene TRBD1 over 6 matching bases. This receptor carries the CDR3 CASSYPRGEQYF. The nucleotide sequence reads TGTGCCAGCAGCTACCCCAGGGGCGAGCAGTACTTC.